This T cell receptor beta chain was retrieved from a study of T cell changes during pregnancy in multiple sclerosis. Germline V gene sequence: CDR1 SEHNR, CDR2 FQNEAQ (reference sequence). Trimming at V came to 5 bases and at J to 7 bases, leaving 6 bases not matched to a gene. The CDR3 consists of 13 residues. The protocol was immunoSEQ multiplex PCR, while the TCRdb copy is restricted to in-frame clones and leaves out a portion. Of tens of thousands of clones detected, roughly 93% appear once; the ten largest clones hold 1.3%. The receptor was derived from a female donor with multiple sclerosis, enrolled in a pregnancy study. V usage is TRBV7-9 and J usage is TRBJ1-1; TRBD1 matches at 8 bases. Specimen: peripheral blood, collected in the second trimester of pregnancy. CDR3 amino acids: CASSPRTGHEAFF. In nucleotides, the CDR3 is TGTGCCAGCAGCCCACGGACAGGGCATGAAGCTTTCTTT.